This T cell receptor (beta chain) was observed in a study of T cell responses to AZD1222 COVID-19 vaccine. Sequencing was performed with immunoSEQ multiplex PCR; in TCRdb, only in-frame clones are kept and a portion is missing. The repertoire consists of some 170,000 clones, with about 89% occurring once and the leading ten covering 1.5% to 2%. V lost 6 bases, J lost 1 base, and 10 bases lay in between. Germline CDR1 is MDHEN and CDR2 is SYDVKM. This CDR3 is 14 amino acids long. The rearrangement uses TRBV28 and TRBJ1-3; maybe TRBD1 (5 bases). The input for sequencing was peripheral blood, taken on day 0 of AZD1222 vaccination. The source of this sequence is an adult in good health. In DNA, the CDR3 is TGTGCCAGCAGGCCAGGGTTTTCTGGAAACACCATATATTTT. It is translated as CASRPGFSGNTIYF.